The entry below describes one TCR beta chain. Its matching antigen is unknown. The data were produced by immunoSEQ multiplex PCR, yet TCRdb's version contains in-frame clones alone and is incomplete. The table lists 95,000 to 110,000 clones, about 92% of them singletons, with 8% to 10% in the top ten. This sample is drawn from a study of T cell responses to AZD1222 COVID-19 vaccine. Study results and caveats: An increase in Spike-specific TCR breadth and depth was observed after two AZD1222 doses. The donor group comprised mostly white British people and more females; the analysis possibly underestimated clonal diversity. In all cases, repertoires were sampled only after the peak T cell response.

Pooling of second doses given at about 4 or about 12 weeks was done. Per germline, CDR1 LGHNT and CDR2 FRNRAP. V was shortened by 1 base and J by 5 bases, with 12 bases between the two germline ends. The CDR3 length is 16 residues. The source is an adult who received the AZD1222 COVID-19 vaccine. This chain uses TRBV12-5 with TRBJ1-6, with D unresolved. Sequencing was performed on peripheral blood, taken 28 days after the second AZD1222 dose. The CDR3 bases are TGTGCTAGTGGTTTGGCTGAGGTTTTCCATAATTCACCCCTCCACTTT. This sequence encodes CASGLAEVFHNSPLHF.